This is a list of T cell receptor beta chains from one sample in a study of T cell changes during pregnancy in multiple sclerosis. Assay used: immunoSEQ multiplex PCR; TCRdb lists only in-frame clones, some missing. The sample has roughly 30,000 clones; under 90% are singletons. This sample comprised CD8+ T cells from peripheral blood mononuclear cells, obtained after pregnancy. The receptors originated from a female donor with multiple sclerosis, enrolled in a pregnancy study. Each CDR3 is given with its conserved first and last residue. The D gene is left open where the match is weak. Some rows have no size entry. The others give once, few or many, or a class for an expanded clone.

TRBJ2-3 TRBD2 TRBV6-1 few CASSEIPGSGGATDTQYF TGTGCCAGCAGTGAAATCCCGGGTAGCGGGGGGGCGACGGATACGCAGTATTTT
TRBJ1-2 . TRBV30 once CAWSTRVDYGYTF TGTGCCTGGAGTACTAGGGTGGACTATGGCTACACCTTC
TRBJ1-2 . TRBV5-1 . CASSLEGWNGYTF TGCGCCAGCAGCTTGGAGGGGTGGAATGGCTACACCTTC
TRBJ1-1 TRBD1 TRBV5-5 . CASSLIVTGGGGAEAFF TGTGCCAGCAGCTTGATCGTCACAGGGGGCGGAGGGGCTGAAGCTTTCTTT
TRBJ2-7 . TRBV6-5 . CASSYVWRGRPYEQYF TGTGCCAGCAGTTACGTTTGGCGGGGGCGACCCTACGAGCAGTACTTC
TRBJ2-1 . TRBV11-2 . CASSPENEQFF TGTGCCAGCAGCCCGGAGAATGAGCAGTTCTTC
TRBJ2-7 . TRBV5-4 . CASSGETTSSYEQYF TGTGCCAGCAGCGGGGAGACAACGTCCTCCTACGAGCAGTACTTC
TRBJ2-2 . TRBV5-4 . CASSLSLATGELFF TGTGCCAGCAGCTTGTCACTTGCGACCGGGGAGCTGTTTTTT
TRBJ2-7 TRBD1 TRBV2 . CASSVQVGQGAYEQYF TGTGCCAGCAGTGTACAGGTGGGGCAGGGGGCATACGAGCAGTACTTC
TRBJ1-2 . TRBV7-9 . CASSLGRNYNYGYTF TGTGCCAGCAGCTTAGGCCGGAACTATAACTATGGCTACACCTTC
TRBJ2-1 . TRBV6-5 . CASSTRSYNEQFF TGTGCCAGCAGTACCAGGTCCTACAATGAGCAGTTCTTC
TRBJ1-4 . TRBV5-5 once CASSFQGNEKLFF TGTGCCAGCAGCTTCCAGGGTAACGAAAAACTGTTTTTT
TRBJ2-2 . TRBV6-5 . CASSYPNTGELFF TGTGCCAGCAGTTACCCAAACACCGGGGAGCTGTTTTTT
TRBJ2-3 . TRBV19 . CASSITGQATQYF TGTGCCAGTAGTATCACAGGGCAGGCTACGCAGTATTTT
TRBJ1-2 . TRBV21-1 medium-sized CASRMGQGNYGYTF TGTGCCAGCAGGATGGGACAGGGGAACTATGGCTACACCTTC
TRBJ2-1 . TRBV7-3 . CASSPTSYNEQFF TGTGCCAGCAGTCCCACTTCCTACAATGAGCAGTTCTTC
TRBJ2-3 TRBD2 TRBV15 . CATGERGHTDTQYF TGTGCCACAGGGGAGCGGGGCCACACAGATACGCAGTATTTT
TRBJ1-5 . TRBV30 . CAWSKGRNQPQHF TGTGCCTGGAGTAAGGGGCGCAATCAGCCCCAGCATTTT
TRBJ2-1 . TRBV7-9 . CASSWRSYNEQFF TGTGCCAGCAGCTGGAGATCCTACAATGAGCAGTTCTTC
TRBJ2-1 TRBD1 TRBV2 once CASYTGVGLYEQFF TGTGCCAGCTATACAGGGGTCGGTTTGTATGAGCAGTTCTTC
TRBJ1-1 . TRBV28 once CASSLSAYLNTEAFF TGTGCCAGCAGTTTATCTGCATACTTGAACACTGAAGCTTTCTTT
TRBJ2-6 . TRBV19 . CASSMGDGSGANVLTF TGTGCCAGTAGTATGGGAGACGGCTCTGGGGCCAACGTCCTGACTTTC
TRBJ2-7 TRBD1 TRBV30 . CAWSVLRGLGENEQYF TGTGCCTGGAGTGTACTGAGGGGGCTTGGGGAGAACGAGCAGTACTTC
TRBJ2-2 TRBD1 TRBV13 . CASSLAARTGEVTGELFF TGTGCCAGCAGCTTAGCCGCTCGGACAGGCGAGGTTACCGGGGAGCTGTTTTTT
TRBJ1-1 TRBD1 TRBV11-2 once CASSSKTDRGLAVAFF TGTGCCAGCAGCTCCAAAACGGACAGGGGGCTCGCCGTAGCTTTCTTT
TRBJ1-1 TRBD1 TRBV29-1 . CSVGDRAATEAFF TGCAGCGTTGGTGACAGGGCGGCCACTGAAGCTTTCTTT
TRBJ2-7 TRBD2 TRBV6-1 . CASSEEGTSGYEQYF TGTGCCAGCAGTGAAGAAGGGACTAGCGGGTACGAGCAGTACTTC
TRBJ2-3 TRBD1 TRBV5-1 . CASSLQGAADTQYF TGCGCCAGCAGCTTACAGGGGGCCGCAGATACGCAGTATTTT
TRBJ2-7 TRBD1 TRBV6-1 . CASSETGAPDEQYF TGTGCCAGCAGTGAGACAGGGGCCCCGGACGAGCAGTACTTC
TRBJ2-7 TRBD2 TRBV10-1 . CASSEEVSGGSYEQYF TGCGCCAGCAGTGAGGAGGTTAGCGGGGGTTCCTACGAGCAGTACTTC
TRBJ2-3 . TRBV6-5 . CASSYSSGSTDTQYF TGTGCCAGCAGTTACTCATCGGGGAGCACAGATACGCAGTATTTT
TRBJ2-2 . TRBV6-4 . CASSDSEGGELFF TGTGCCAGCAGTGACTCGGAGGGCGGGGAGCTGTTTTTT
TRBJ1-1 . TRBV5-1 . CASSLGWGSDTEAFF TGCGCCAGCAGCTTGGGGTGGGGCAGTGACACTGAAGCTTTCTTT
TRBJ2-7 . TRBV9 . CASSVGGTLDEQYF TGTGCCAGCAGCGTAGGAGGGACATTGGACGAGCAGTACTTC
TRBJ1-5 . TRBV30 few CAWSVSPNQPQHF TGTGCCTGGAGTGTAAGCCCAAATCAGCCCCAGCATTTT
TRBJ2-2 . TRBV6-1 . CASSATSAGELFF TGTGCCAGCAGTGCTACGTCCGCCGGGGAGCTGTTTTTT
TRBJ1-6 . TRBV4-1 medium-sized CASSQDSTAGYNSPLHF TGCGCCAGCAGCCAAGATTCCACGGCAGGGTATAATTCACCCCTCCACTTT
TRBJ2-5 TRBD1 TRBV25-1 . CASSELGTGVLETQYF TGTGCCAGCAGTGAACTCGGGACAGGGGTTTTGGAGACCCAGTACTTC
TRBJ1-1 . TRBV9 . CASSVQGWNTEAFF TGTGCCAGCAGCGTTCAGGGGTGGAACACTGAAGCTTTCTTT
TRBJ1-2 . TRBV11-2 . CASSLAGDGYTF TGTGCCAGCAGCTTAGCGGGGGATGGCTACACCTTC
TRBJ2-7 . TRBV4-1 . CASSQDVRGGAPGSYEQYF TGCGCCAGCAGCCAAGACGTCCGTGGGGGGGCCCCTGGCTCCTACGAGCAGTACTTC
TRBJ1-1 . TRBV10-1 . CASSAGPYMNTEAFF TGCGCCAGCAGTGCTGGGCCCTACATGAACACTGAAGCTTTCTTT